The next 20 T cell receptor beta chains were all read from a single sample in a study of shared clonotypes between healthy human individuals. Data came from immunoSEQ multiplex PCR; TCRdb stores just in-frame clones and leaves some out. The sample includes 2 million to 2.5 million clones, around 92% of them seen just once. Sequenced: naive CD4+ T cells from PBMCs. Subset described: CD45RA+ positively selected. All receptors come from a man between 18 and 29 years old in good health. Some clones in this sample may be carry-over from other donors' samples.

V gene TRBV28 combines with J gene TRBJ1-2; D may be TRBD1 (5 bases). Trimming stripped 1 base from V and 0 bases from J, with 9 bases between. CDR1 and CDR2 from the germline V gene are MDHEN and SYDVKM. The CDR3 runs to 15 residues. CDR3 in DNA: TGTGCCAGCAGTTTATTGAAGGGACCTAACTATGGCTACACCTTC. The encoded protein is CASSLLKGPNYGYTF.

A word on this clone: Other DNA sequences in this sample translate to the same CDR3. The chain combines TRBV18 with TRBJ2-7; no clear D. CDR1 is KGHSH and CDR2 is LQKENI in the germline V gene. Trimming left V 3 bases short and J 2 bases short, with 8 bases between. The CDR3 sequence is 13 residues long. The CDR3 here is CASSPSQAYEQYF. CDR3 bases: TGTGCCAGCTCACCTAGCCAGGCCTACGAGCAGTACTTC.

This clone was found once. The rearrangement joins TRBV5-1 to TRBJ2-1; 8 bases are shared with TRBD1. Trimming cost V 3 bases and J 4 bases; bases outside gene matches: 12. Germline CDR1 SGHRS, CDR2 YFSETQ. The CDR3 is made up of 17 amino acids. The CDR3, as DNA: TGCGCCAGCAGCTCCACCTTAGACAGGGGTAGGTACAATGAGCAGTTCTTC. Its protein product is CASSSTLDRGRYNEQFF.

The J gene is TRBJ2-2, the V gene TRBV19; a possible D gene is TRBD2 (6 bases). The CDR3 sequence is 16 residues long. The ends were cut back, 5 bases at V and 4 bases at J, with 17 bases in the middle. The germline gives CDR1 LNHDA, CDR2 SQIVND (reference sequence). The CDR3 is CASSPLFGSVTGELFF. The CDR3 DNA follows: TGTGCCAGTAGTCCCCTTTTCGGGAGCGTCACCGGGGAGCTGTTTTTT.

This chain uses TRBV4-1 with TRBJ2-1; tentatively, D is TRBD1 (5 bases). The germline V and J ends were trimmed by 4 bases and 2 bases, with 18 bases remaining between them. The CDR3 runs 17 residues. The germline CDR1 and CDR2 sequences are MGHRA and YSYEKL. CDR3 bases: TGCGCCAGCAGCCGCAAAGGGGTCGCGGAAACCTACAATGAGCAGTTCTTC. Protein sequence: CASSRKGVAETYNEQFF.

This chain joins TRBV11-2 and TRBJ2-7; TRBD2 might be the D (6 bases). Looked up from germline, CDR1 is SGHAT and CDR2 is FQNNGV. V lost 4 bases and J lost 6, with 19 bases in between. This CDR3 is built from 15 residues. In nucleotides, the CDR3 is TGTGCCAGCAGCTCCCAACTAAGCGGGTCGACCGAGCAGTACTTC. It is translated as CASSSQLSGSTEQYF.

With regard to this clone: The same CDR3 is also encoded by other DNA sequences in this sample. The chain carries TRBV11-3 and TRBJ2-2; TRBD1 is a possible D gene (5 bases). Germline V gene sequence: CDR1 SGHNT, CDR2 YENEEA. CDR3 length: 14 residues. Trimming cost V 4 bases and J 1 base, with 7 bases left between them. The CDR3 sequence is CASSSGQNTGELFF. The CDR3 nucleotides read TGTGCCAGCAGCTCAGGACAGAACACCGGGGAGCTGTTTTTT.

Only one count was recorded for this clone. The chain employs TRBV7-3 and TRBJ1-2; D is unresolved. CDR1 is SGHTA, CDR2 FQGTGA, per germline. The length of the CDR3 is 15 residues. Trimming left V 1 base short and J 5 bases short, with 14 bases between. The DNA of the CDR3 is TGTGCCAGCAGCTTAAGTTCCGAAACCAAGTATGGCTACACCTTC. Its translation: CASSLSSETKYGYTF.

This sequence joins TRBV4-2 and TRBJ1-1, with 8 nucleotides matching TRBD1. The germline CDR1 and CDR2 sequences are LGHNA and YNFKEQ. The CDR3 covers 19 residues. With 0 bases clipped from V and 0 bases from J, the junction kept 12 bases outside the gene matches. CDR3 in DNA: TGTGCCAGCAGCCAAGAAGGGACAGGCGTATGGGATATGAACACTGAAGCTTTCTTT. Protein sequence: CASSQEGTGVWDMNTEAFF.

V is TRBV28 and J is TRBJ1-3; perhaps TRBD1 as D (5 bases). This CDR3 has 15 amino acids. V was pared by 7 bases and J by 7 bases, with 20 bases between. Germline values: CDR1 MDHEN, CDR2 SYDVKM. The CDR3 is CASIQSRPGGNTIYF. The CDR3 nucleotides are TGTGCCAGCATCCAATCCCGCCCTGGGGGGAACACCATATATTTT.

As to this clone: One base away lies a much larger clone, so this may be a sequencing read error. The DNA for the CDR3 is TGTGCCAGCAGTGACAGGGCCACCGGGGAGCTGTTTTTT. It yields the protein CASSDRATGELFF. The chain has TRBV6-4 and TRBJ2-2; no clear D. The CDR3 is 13 residues long. Germline loops: CDR1 MRHNA, CDR2 SNTAGT. The germline V and J ends were trimmed by 2 bases and 4 bases, with 5 bases remaining between them.

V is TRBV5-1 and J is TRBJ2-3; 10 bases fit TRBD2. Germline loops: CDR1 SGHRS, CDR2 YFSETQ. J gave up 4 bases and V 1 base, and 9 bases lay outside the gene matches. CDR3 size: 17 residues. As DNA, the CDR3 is TGCGCCAGCAGCTTGCTACTAACTAGCGGGAATGCAGATACGCAGTATTTT. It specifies CASSLLLTSGNADTQYF.

Here the CDR3 DNA reads TGTGCCACCAGCAGAGGGACAAGGGGGGGTCGAGGCGGGACGCAGTATTTT. Amino acid sequence: CATSRGTRGGRGGTQYF. This sequence joins TRBV15 and TRBJ2-3; D might be TRBD2 (7 bases). The germline V and J ends were trimmed by 1 base and 9 bases, with 23 bases remaining between them. The germline V gene has CDR1 LNHNV and CDR2 YYDKDF (reference sequence). The CDR3 is made up of 17 amino acids.

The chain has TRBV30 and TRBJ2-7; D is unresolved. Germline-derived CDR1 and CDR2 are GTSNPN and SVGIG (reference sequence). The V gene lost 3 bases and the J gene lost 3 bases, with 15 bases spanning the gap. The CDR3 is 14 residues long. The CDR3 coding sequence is TGTGCCTGGAGGCATGGTGGAGTGGTCTACGAGCAGTACTTC. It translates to CAWRHGGVVYEQYF. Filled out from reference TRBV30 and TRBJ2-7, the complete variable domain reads SQTIHQWPATLVQPVGSPLSLECTVEGTSNPNLYWYRQAAGRGLQLLFYSVGIGQISSEVPQNLSASRPQDRQFILSSKKLLLSDSGFYLCAWRHGGVVYEQYFGPGTRLTVT.

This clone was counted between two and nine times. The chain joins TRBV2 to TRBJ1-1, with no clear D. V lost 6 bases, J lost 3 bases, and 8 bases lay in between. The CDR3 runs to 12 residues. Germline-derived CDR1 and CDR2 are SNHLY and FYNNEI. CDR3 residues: CASRIRDTEAFF. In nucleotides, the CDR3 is TGTGCCAGCAGGATTCGGGACACTGAAGCTTTCTTT.

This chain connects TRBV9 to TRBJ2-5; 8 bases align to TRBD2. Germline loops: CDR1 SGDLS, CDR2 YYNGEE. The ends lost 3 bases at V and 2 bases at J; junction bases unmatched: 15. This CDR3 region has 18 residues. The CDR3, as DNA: TGTGCCAGCAGCGCCTCCGGGACTAGTAGTCCCGCGCAAGAGACCCAGTACTTC. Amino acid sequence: CASSASGTSSPAQETQYF. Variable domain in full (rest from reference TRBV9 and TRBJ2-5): DSGVTQTPKHLITATGQRVTLRCSPRSGDLSVYWYQQSLDQGLQFLIQYYNGEERAKGNILERFSAQQFPDLHSELNLSSLELGDSALYFCASSASGTSSPAQETQYFGPGTRLLVL.

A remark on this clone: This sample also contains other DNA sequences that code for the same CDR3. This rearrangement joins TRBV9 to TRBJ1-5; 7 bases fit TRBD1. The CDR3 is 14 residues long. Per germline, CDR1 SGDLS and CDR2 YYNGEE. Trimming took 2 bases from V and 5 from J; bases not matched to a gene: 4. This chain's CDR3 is CASSVTGFDQPQHF. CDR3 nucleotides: TGTGCCAGCAGCGTGACAGGGTTCGATCAGCCCCAGCATTTT.

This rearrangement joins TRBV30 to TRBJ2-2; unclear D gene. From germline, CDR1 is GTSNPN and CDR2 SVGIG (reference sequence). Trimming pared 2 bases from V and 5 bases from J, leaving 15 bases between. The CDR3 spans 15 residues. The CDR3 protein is CAWSSETGLTGELFF. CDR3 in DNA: TGTGCCTGGAGTTCCGAGACGGGTTTAACCGGGGAGCTGTTTTTT.

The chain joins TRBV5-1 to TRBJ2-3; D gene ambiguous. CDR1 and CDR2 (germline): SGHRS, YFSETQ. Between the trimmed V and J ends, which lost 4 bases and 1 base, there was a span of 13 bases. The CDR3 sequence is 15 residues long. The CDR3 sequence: CASSERTVRTDTQYF. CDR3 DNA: TGCGCCAGCAGCGAAAGGACCGTCCGCACAGATACGCAGTATTTT.

CDR3 amino acids: CASSEVGGRSETQYF. DNA for the CDR3: TGTGCCAGCAGTGAAGTCGGGGGGCGATCAGAGACCCAGTACTTC. This rearrangement joins TRBV2 to TRBJ2-5, with TRBD2 as a possible D gene (7 bases). This CDR3 contains 15 residues. CDR1 and CDR2 (germline): SNHLY, FYNNEI. Trimming removed 1 base from V and 4 bases from J, with 13 bases in between.